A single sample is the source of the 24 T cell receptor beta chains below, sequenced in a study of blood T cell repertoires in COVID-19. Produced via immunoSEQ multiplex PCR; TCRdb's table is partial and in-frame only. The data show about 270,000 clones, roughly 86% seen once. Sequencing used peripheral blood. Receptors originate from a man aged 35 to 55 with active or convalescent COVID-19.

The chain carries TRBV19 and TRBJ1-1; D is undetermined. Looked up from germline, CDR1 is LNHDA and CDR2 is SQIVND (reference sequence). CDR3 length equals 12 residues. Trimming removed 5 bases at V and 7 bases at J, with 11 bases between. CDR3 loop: CASSYRAGEAFF. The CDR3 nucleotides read TGTGCCAGTAGTTACCGTGCGGGTGAAGCTTTCTTT.

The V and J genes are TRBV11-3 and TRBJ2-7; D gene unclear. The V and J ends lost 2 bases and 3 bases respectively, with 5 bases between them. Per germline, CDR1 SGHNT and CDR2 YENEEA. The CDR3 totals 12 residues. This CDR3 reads CASSLSIYEQYF. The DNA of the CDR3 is TGTGCCAGCAGCTTATCTATCTACGAGCAGTACTTC.

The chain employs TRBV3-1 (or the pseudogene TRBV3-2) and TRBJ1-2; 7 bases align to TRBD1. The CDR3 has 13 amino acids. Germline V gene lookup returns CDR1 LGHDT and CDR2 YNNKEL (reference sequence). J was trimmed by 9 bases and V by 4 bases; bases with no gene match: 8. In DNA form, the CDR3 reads TGTGCCAGCAGCCGACAGGGCCCCCAAAGCTACACCTTC. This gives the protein CASSRQGPQSYTF.

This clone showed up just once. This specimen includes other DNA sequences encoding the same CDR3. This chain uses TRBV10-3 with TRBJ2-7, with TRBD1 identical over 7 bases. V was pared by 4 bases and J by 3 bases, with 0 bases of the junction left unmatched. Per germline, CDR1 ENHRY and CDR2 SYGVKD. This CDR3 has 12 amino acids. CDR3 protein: CAISGDSYEQYF. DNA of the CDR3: TGTGCCATCAGTGGGGACAGCTACGAGCAGTACTTC.

The DNA of the CDR3 is TGCAGCGTTGAAGTGGCAGGGGGGTTTGGCACTGAAGCTTTCTTT. This gives the protein CSVEVAGGFGTEAFF. The chain has TRBV29-1 and TRBJ1-1; 7 bases are shared with TRBD1. V was clipped by 1 base and J by 4 bases; unmatched bases: 9. CDR3 size: 15 residues. Germline assignment: CDR1 SQVTM and CDR2 ANQGSEA.

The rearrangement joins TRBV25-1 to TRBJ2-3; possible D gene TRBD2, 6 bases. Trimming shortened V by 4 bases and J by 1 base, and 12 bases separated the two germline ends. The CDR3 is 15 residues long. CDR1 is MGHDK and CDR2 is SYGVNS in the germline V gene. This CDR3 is CASSVGGLGTDTQYF. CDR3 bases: TGTGCCAGCAGTGTCGGAGGGCTGGGCACAGATACGCAGTATTTT.

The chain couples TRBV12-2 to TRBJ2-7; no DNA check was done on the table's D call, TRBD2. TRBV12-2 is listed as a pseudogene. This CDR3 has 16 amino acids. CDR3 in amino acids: CASRLGHSGASYEQYF. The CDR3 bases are TGTGCAAGTCGCTTAGGGCATAGCGGGGCGTCCTACGAGCAGTACTTC.

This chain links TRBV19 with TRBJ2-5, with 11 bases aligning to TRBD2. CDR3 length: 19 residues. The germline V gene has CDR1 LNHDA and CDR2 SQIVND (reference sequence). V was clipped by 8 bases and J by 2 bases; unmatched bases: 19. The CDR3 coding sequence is TGTGCCAGTTCCCTACCCACTAGCGGGAGTGCCTCCTATCAAGAGACCCAGTACTTC. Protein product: CASSLPTSGSASYQETQYF.

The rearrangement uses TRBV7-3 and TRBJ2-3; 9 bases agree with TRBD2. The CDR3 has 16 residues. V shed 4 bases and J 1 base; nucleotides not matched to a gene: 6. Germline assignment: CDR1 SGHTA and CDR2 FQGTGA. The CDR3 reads CASSYGTSRGTDTQYF. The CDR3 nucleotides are TGTGCCAGCAGCTATGGGACTAGCCGCGGCACAGATACGCAGTATTTT. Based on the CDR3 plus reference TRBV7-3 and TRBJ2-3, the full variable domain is GAGVSQTPSNKVTEKGKYVELRCDPISGHTALYWYRQSLGQGPEFLIYFQGTGAADDSGLPNDRFFAVRPEGSVSTLKIQRTERGDSAVYLCASSYGTSRGTDTQYFGPGTRLTVL.

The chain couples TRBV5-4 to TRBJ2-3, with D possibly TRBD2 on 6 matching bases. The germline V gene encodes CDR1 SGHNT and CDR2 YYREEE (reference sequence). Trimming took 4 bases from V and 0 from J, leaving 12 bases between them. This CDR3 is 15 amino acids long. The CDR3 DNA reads TGTGCCAGCAGCGTACCCGGGGGTAGCACAGATACGCAGTATTTT. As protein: CASSVPGGSTDTQYF.

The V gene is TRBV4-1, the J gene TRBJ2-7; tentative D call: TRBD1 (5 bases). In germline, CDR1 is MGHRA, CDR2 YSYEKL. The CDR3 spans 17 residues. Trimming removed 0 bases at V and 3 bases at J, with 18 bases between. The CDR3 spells CASSQESGFGPHYEQYF. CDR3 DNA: TGCGCCAGCAGCCAAGAGTCAGGGTTTGGTCCCCACTACGAGCAGTACTTC.

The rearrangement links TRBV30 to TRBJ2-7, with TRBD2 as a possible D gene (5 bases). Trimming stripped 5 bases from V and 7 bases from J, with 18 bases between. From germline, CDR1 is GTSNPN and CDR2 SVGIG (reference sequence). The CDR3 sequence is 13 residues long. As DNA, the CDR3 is TGTGCCTGGGAGACCTTGGGGAGTCGGGAGCAGTACTTC. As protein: CAWETLGSREQYF.

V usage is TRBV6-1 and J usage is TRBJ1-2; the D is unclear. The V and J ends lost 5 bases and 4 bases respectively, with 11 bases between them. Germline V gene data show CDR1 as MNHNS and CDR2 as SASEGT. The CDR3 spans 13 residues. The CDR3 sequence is CASSIDTSYGYTF. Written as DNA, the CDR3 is TGTGCCAGCAGTATAGACACCTCCTATGGCTACACCTTC.

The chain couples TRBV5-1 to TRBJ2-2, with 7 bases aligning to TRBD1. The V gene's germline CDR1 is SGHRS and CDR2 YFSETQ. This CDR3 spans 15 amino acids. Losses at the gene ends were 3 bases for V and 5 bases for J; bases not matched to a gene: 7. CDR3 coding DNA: TGCGCCAGCAGCTCCGACAGGGTAGGGACCGGGGAGCTGTTTTTT. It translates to CASSSDRVGTGELFF.

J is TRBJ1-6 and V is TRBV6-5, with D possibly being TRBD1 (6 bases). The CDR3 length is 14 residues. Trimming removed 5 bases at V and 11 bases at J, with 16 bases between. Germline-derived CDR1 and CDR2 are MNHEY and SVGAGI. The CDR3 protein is CASSRDRDTTPLHF. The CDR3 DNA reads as TGTGCCAGCAGTAGAGACCGGGACACTACACCCCTCCACTTT.

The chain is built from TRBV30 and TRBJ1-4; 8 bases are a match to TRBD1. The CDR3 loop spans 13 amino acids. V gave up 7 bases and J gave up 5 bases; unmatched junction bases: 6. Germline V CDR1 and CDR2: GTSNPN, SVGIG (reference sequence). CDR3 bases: TGTGCCTTGACGGGACAGGAGAATGAAAAACTGTTTTTT. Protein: CALTGQENEKLFF.

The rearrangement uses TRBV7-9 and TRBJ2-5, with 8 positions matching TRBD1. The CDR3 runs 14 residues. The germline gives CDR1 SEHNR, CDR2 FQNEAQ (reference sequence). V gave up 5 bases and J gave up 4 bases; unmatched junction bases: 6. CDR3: CASSPQGAAETQYF. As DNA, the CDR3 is TGTGCCAGCAGCCCTCAGGGGGCGGCAGAGACCCAGTACTTC.

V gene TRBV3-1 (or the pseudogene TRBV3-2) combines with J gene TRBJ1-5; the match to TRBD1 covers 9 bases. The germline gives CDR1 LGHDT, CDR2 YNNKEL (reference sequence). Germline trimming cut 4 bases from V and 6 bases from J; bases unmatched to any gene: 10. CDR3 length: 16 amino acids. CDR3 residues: CASSPTGTGKGQPQHF. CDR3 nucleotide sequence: TGTGCCAGCAGCCCGACTGGGACAGGGAAAGGTCAGCCCCAGCATTTT.

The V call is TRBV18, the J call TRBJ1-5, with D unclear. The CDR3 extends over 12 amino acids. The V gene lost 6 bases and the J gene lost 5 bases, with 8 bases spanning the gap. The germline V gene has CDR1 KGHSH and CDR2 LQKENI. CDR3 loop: CASSLNYQPQHF. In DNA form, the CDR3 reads TGTGCCAGCTCTCTTAATTATCAGCCCCAGCATTTT.

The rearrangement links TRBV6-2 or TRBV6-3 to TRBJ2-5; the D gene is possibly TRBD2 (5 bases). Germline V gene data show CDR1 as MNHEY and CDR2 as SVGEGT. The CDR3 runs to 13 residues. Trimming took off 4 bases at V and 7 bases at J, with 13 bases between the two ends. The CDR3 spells CASSWVLGGTQYF. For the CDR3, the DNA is TGTGCCAGCAGTTGGGTCCTAGGAGGGACCCAGTACTTC.

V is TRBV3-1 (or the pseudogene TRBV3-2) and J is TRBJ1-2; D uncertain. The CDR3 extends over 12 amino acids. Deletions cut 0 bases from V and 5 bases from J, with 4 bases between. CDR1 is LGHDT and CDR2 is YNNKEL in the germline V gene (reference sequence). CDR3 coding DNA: TGTGCCAGCAGCCAAGACGGGTATGGCTACACCTTC. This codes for CASSQDGYGYTF.

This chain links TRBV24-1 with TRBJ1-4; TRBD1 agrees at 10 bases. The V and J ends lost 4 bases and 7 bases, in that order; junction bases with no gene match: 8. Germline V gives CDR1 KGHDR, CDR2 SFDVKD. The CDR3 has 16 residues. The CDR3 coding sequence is TGTGCCACCAGTGACAGCCGACAGGGGGCGAGTGAAAAACTGTTTTTT. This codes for CATSDSRQGASEKLFF.

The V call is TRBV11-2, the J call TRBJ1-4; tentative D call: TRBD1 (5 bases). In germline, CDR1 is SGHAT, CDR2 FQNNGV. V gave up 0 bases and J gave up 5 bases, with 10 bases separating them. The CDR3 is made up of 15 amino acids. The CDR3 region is CASSLEAGLNEKLFF. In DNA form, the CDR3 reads TGTGCCAGCAGCTTAGAAGCAGGGCTAAATGAAAAACTGTTTTTT.

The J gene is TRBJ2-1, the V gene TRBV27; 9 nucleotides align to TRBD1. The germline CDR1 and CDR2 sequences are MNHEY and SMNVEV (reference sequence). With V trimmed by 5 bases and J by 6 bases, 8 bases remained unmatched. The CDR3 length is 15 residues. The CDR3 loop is CASSPGTGSVNEQFF. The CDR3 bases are TGTGCCAGCAGTCCCGGGACAGGGTCGGTCAATGAGCAGTTCTTC.